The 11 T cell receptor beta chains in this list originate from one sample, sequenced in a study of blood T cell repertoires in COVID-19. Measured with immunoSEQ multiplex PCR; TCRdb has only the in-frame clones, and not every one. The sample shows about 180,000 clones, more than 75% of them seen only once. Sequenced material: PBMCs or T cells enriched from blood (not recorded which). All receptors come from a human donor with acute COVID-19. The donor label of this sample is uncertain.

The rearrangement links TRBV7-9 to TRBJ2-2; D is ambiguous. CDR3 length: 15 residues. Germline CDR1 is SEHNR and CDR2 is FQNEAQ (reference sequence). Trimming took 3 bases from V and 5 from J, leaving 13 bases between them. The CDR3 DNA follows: TGTGCCAGCAGCTTGGCCAGTAGCTTAACCGGGGAGCTGTTTTTT. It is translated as CASSLASSLTGELFF. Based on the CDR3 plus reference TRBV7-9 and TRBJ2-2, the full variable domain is DTGVSQNPRHKITKRGQNVTFRCDPISEHNRLYWYRQTLGQGPEFLTYFQNEAQLEKSRLLSDRFSAERPKGSFSTLEIQRTEQGDSAMYLCASSLASSLTGELFFGEGSRLTVL.

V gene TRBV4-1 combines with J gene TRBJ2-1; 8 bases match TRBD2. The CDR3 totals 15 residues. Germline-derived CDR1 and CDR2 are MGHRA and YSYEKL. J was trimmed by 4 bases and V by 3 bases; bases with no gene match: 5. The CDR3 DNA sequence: TGCGCCAGCAGCCAGAGCGGGGGCCTATACAATGAGCAGTTCTTC. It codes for CASSQSGGLYNEQFF.

This CDR3 reads CASSPTSGGETQYF. For the CDR3, the DNA is TGTGCCAGCAGCCCGACTAGCGGGGGGGAGACCCAGTACTTC. The chain links TRBV3-1 (or the pseudogene TRBV3-2) to TRBJ2-5; TRBD2 matches at 13 bases. The CDR3 has 14 residues. Germline-derived CDR1 and CDR2 are LGHDT and YNNKEL (reference sequence). Trimming took 4 bases from V and 5 from J; bases not matched to a gene: 1.

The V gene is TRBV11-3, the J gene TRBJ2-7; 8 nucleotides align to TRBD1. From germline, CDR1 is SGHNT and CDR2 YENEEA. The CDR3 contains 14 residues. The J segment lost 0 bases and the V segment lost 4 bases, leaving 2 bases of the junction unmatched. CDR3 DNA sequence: TGTGCCAGCAGCTCGGGACAGGACTCCTACGAGCAGTACTTC. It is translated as CASSSGQDSYEQYF.

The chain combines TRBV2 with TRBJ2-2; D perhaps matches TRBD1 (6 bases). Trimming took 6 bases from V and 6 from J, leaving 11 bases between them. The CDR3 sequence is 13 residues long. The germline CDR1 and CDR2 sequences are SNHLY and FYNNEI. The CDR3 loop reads CASRGTGPGELFF. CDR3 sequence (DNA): TGTGCCAGCAGGGGAACAGGGCCCGGGGAGCTGTTTTTT. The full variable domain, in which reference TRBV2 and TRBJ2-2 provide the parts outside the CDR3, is EPEVTQTPSHQVTQMGQEVILRCVPISNHLYFYWYRQILGQKVEFLVSFYNNEISEKSEIFDDQFSVERPDGSNFTLKIRSTKLEDSAMYFCASRGTGPGELFFGEGSRLTVL.

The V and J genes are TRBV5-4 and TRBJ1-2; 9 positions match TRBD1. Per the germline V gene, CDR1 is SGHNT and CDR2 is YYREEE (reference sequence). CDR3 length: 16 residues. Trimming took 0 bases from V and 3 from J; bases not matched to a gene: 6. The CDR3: CASSLDRTGEYYGYTF. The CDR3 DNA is TGTGCCAGCAGCTTGGATCGGACAGGGGAGTACTATGGCTACACCTTC.

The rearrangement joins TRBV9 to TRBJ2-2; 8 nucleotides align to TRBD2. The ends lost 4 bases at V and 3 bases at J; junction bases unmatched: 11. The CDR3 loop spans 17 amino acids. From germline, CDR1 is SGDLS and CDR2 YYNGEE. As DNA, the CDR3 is TGTGCCAGCAGCATTGGACTAAGCGGGGGTTACACCGGGGAGCTGTTTTTT. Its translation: CASSIGLSGGYTGELFF.

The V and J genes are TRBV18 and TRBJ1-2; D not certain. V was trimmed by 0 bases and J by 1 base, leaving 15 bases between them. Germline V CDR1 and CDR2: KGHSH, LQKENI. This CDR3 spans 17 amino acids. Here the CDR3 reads CASSPPPSGRFNYGYTF. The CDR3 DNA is TGTGCCAGCTCACCACCGCCCAGCGGCAGATTTAACTATGGCTACACCTTC.

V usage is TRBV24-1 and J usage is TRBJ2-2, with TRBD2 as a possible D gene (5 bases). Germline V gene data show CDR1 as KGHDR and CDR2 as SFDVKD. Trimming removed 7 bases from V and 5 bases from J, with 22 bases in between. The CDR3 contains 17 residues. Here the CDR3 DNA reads TGTGCCACCAGCTTGCCCCTTACCGTAGGCGGGACCGGGGAGCTGTTTTTT. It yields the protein CATSLPLTVGGTGELFF.

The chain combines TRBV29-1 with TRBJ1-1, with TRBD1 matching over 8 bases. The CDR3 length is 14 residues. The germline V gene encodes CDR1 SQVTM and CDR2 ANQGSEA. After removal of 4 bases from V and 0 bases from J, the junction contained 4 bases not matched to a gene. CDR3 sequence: CSVVGTGMNTEAFF. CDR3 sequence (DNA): TGCAGCGTTGTGGGGACAGGTATGAACACTGAAGCTTTCTTT.

The CDR3 DNA is TGTGCCAGCAGCCAGGGCGGGGGGGGACAAGAGACCCAGTACTTC. It yields the protein CASSQGGGGQETQYF. The rearrangement joins TRBV3-1 (or the pseudogene TRBV3-2) to TRBJ2-5; 9 bases are shared with TRBD2. Germline V gives CDR1 LGHDT, CDR2 YNNKEL (reference sequence). Germline trimming cut 3 bases from V and 2 bases from J; bases unmatched to any gene: 4. The CDR3 extends over 15 amino acids.